The rows below give T cell receptor beta chains drawn from one sample of a study of T-cell memory formation after mild COVID-19. TCRdb called the 5' RACE reads again in MiXCR, with one record for every CDR3 protein. This table has roughly 600,000 distinct CDR3 sequences, roughly 18% appearing once. Sequencing was done on a sample of PBMCs or a T cell subset sorted from them (not recorded which). Source of these receptors: an adult woman who had mild COVID-19 (a few samples of this study predate the infection). Cell type and time point are not known. CDR3s include the opening cysteine and the closing phenylalanine or tryptophan. The D gene is left open where the match is weak. A clone size is listed for some rows: how often the clone was seen (once, few, many), or a class if it is expanded.

>TRBV7-9|TRBJ2-5|NA|TRBD1
TGTGCCAGCAGGCGGACAGGGTTAGAGACCCAGTACTTC
CASRRTGLETQYF
>TRBV20-1|TRBJ1-1|NA|NA
TGCAGTGCTAGACCTATTGGGGGCCTGACCACTGAAGCTTTCTTT
CSARPIGGLTTEAFF
>TRBV24-1|TRBJ2-3|NA|TRBD2
TGTGCCACCAGTAGACTAGCGGGGGCCACAGATACGCAGTATTTT
CATSRLAGATDTQYF
>TRBV24-1|TRBJ2-1|NA|TRBD1
TGTGCCACCAGTGATCCGAAACAGGGGGCTAGGTACAATGAGCAGTTCTTC
CATSDPKQGARYNEQFF
>TRBV4-2|TRBJ2-7|many|NA
TGTGCCAGCAGCCAAGATCCCACAGGCTCCTACGAGCAGTACTTC
CASSQDPTGSYEQYF
>TRBV6-6|TRBJ2-7|NA|NA
TGTGCCAGCAGTCCTTTAGCGCCAACCTACGAGCAGTACTTC
CASSPLAPTYEQYF
>TRBV27|TRBJ2-3|NA|NA
TGTGCCAGCAGTTTCGGCAGGGTGAACTCAGATACGCAGTATTTT
CASSFGRVNSDTQYF
>TRBV29-1|TRBJ1-2|few|TRBD1
TGCAGCACCTCTCCCCGGACAGGGCCCATTTCCTATGGCTACACCTTC
CSTSPRTGPISYGYTF
>TRBV2|TRBJ1-6|few|NA
TGTGCCAGCACGCCGCTAGCGGAGTCCGCCCTCCACTTT
CASTPLAESALHF
>TRBV27|TRBJ1-2|many|NA
TGTGCCAGCAGTTTAAACCCCTGGGACCGCCGGAGGGGTGGTGGCTACACCTTC
CASSLNPWDRRRGGGYTF
>TRBV19|TRBJ2-7|NA|NA
TGTGCCAGTAGTTTCACCCGGGGGAACTCCTACGAGCAGTACTTC
CASSFTRGNSYEQYF
>TRBV4-3|TRBJ2-7|NA|TRBD2
TGCGCCAGCAGCCCAAGTAGCGGGAGGGCTAATTCCTACGAGCAGTACTTC
CASSPSSGRANSYEQYF
>TRBV14|TRBJ1-1|NA|NA
TGTGCCAGCAGCCAATCCGGGCAGGTTAAGGGGTTGGGCACTGAAGCTTTCTTT
CASSQSGQVKGLGTEAFF
>TRBV25-1|TRBJ2-7|NA|TRBD2
TGTGCCAGCACCCCCGCCCTGGGAGCGGGGGGCCACTACGAGCAGTACTTC
CASTPALGAGGHYEQYF
>TRBV24-1|TRBJ2-7|few|NA
TGTGCCACCAGTGACGGGGCTATCTACGAGCAGTACTTC
CATSDGAIYEQYF
>TRBV6-1|TRBJ1-1|NA|NA
TGTGCCAGCAGTGAAGCCCGGGAGGGGGTGACTGAAGCTTTCTTT
CASSEAREGVTEAFF
>TRBV5-5|TRBJ2-2|NA|TRBD1
TGTGCCAGCAGCCACCGGGACAGGGGGACCGGGGAGCTGTTTTTT
CASSHRDRGTGELFF
>TRBV7-9|TRBJ2-7|many|TRBD1
TGTGCCAGCAGCCCTACTGACAGGGGTCCTTACGAGCAGTACTTC
CASSPTDRGPYEQYF
>TRBV6-6|TRBJ1-1|NA|NA
TGTGCCAGTGGTAAAGACCCGAACACTGAAGCTTTCTTT
CASGKDPNTEAFF
>TRBV20-1|TRBJ2-2|NA|NA
TGCAGTGTTCGGACACGGGCGGAAACCGGGGAGCTGTTTTTT
CSVRTRAETGELFF
>TRBV9|TRBJ2-1|NA|NA
TGTGCCAGCAGCCTAGGGGGGGGCCACTACAATGAGCAGTTCTTC
CASSLGGGHYNEQFF
>TRBV27|TRBJ2-1|few|NA
TGTGCCAGCAGGAGAAGGGTCGGGACTGGCAATGAGCAGTTCTTC
CASRRRVGTGNEQFF
>TRBV10-3|TRBJ2-5|NA|TRBD1
TGTGCCATCAGTCAGGACAGGGACCAAGAGACCCAGTACTTC
CAISQDRDQETQYF
>TRBV19|TRBJ2-1|NA|NA
TGTGCCAGTACTCTGGACGCCTGGTTGGGTGAGCAGTTCTTC
CASTLDAWLGEQFF
>TRBV7-8|TRBJ1-6|few|NA
TGTGCCAGCAGCTTAGCTCGGTACCCGCAGGGGTACTCCTATAATTCACCCCTCCACTTT
CASSLARYPQGYSYNSPLHF
>TRBV30|TRBJ2-2|NA|TRBD2
TGTGCCTGGAGTGTCCTTCTTAGCGGGAGAGGGGCCGGGGAGCTGTTTTTT
CAWSVLLSGRGAGELFF
>TRBV7-6|TRBJ2-3|few|NA
TGTGCCAGCAGATTCTCCCCCGGGAACCCAGATACGCAGTATTTT
CASRFSPGNPDTQYF
>TRBV4-1|TRBJ1-4|few|TRBD1
TGCGCCAGCAGCCCTACAGGGGGATCTAATGAAAAACTGTTTTTT
CASSPTGGSNEKLFF
>TRBV10-3|TRBJ2-5|NA|NA
TGTGCCATCAGAGACCCCACGGGGGCCCGGGAGACCCAGTACTTC
CAIRDPTGARETQYF
>TRBV11-2|TRBJ1-2|NA|TRBD1
TGTGCCAGCAGCGTACCCCGACAGGGGGATGGCTACACCTTC
CASSVPRQGDGYTF
>TRBV12-3/TRBV12-4|TRBJ1-6|many|TRBD1
TGTGCCAGCAGTTTACAGGGGGCTTCACCCCTCCACTTT
CASSLQGASPLHF
>TRBV6-4|TRBJ2-3|NA|TRBD2
TGTGCCAGCAGTGAAGCCCCACTAGCGGGTATCACAGATACGCAGTATTTT
CASSEAPLAGITDTQYF
>TRBV9|TRBJ2-5|few|TRBD1
TGTGCCAGATCGGGACAGGGGGCGACGGAGACCCAGTACTTC
CARSGQGATETQYF
>TRBV15|TRBJ1-2|NA|NA
TGTGCCACCAGTTATCAACATGGCTACACCTTC
CATSYQHGYTF
>TRBV18|TRBJ2-1|NA|NA
TGTGCCAGCTCACCACTCGACGTCTTCAATGAGCAGTTCTTC
CASSPLDVFNEQFF
>TRBV3-1|TRBJ2-1|NA|NA
TGTGCCAGCAGCCGGGGGCTCAATGAGCAGTTCTTC
CASSRGLNEQFF
>TRBV9|TRBJ2-7|once|TRBD2
TGTGCCAGCAGCGTAGGACTAGCAGAGGGACCCTACGAGCAGTACTTC
CASSVGLAEGPYEQYF
>TRBV20-1|TRBJ2-1|NA|TRBD2
TGCAGTGCTAGAGATTGGACTAGCGGGGGTCGGAATGAGCAGTTCTTC
CSARDWTSGGRNEQFF
>TRBV5-6|TRBJ2-7|many|NA
TGTGCCAGCAGCTTGCTTTTACAGGGACCCTACGAGCAGTACTTC
CASSLLLQGPYEQYF
>TRBV5-6|TRBJ2-7|few|NA
TGTGCCAGCAGCGGCGGACAGCCCCTAAATACCTACGAGCAGTACTTC
CASSGGQPLNTYEQYF
>TRBV7-2|TRBJ1-5|few|NA
TGTGCCAGCAGCTTAGAAGTCCCTCAGCCCCAGCATTTT
CASSLEVPQPQHF
>TRBV5-6|TRBJ2-3|NA|TRBD2
TGTGCCAGCAGCTATTATAGCGGGAGGGCAGATACGCAGTATTTT
CASSYYSGRADTQYF
>TRBV5-6|TRBJ1-2|few|NA
TGTGCCAGCAGCTCGTACAGGGTTGGCTACACCTTC
CASSSYRVGYTF
>TRBV5-1|TRBJ2-3|NA|NA
TGCGCCAGCAGCTCCCAACGTACAGATACGCAGTATTTT
CASSSQRTDTQYF
>TRBV30|TRBJ2-1|few|NA
TGTGCCTACGCGGTATGGCAGGGTCGCAATGAGCAGTTCTTC
CAYAVWQGRNEQFF
>TRBV2|TRBJ2-5|once|NA
TGTGCCAGCAGTGAAATACAGTGGGGGTATGGCCAGTACTTC
CASSEIQWGYGQYF
>TRBV15|TRBJ1-5|NA|TRBD1
TGTGCCACCAGCAGGGAGACAGGGATCTCTCAGCCCCAGCATTTT
CATSRETGISQPQHF
>TRBV6-5|TRBJ2-4|NA|NA
TGTGCCAGCAGCCCAAAGAGTTCCTACAAAAACATTCAGTACTTC
CASSPKSSYKNIQYF
>TRBV7-4|TRBJ1-1|few|NA
TGTGCCAGCAGCTTAGGGGACCCAAACCAGAACACTGAAGCTTTCTTT
CASSLGDPNQNTEAFF
>TRBV6-2/TRBV6-3|TRBJ1-2|NA|NA
TGTGCCAGCAGTGGTAACCTAAGACCCTATGGCTACACCTTC
CASSGNLRPYGYTF
>TRBV7-8|TRBJ2-1|NA|NA
TGTGCCAGCAGCCATGAATACAGATACAATGAGCAGTTCTTC
CASSHEYRYNEQFF